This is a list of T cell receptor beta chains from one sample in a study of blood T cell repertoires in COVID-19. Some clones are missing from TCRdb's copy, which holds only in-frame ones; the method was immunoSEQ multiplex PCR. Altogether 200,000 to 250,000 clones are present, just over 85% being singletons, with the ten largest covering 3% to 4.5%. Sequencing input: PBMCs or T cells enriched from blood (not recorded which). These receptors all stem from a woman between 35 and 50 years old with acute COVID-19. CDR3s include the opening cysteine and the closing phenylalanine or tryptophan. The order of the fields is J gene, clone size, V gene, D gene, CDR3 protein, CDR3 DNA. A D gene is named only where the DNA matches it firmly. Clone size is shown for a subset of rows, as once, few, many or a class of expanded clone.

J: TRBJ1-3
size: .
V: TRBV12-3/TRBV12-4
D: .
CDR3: CASSYRGNTIYF
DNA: TGTGCCAGCAGTTACAGGGGAAACACCATATATTTT

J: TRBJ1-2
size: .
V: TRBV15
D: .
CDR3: CATSRDPSNYGYTF
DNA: TGTGCCACCAGCAGAGACCCTTCCAACTATGGCTACACCTTC

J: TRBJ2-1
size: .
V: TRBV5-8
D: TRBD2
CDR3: CASIPGGSYNEQFF
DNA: TGTGCCAGCATCCCGGGAGGCTCCTACAATGAGCAGTTCTTC

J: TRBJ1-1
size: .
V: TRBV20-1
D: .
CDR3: CSASLYRRNTEAFF
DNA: TGCAGTGCTAGTTTGTACAGACGGAACACTGAAGCTTTCTTT

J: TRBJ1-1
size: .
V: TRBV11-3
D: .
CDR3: CASSLLGGRTEAFF
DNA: TGTGCCAGCAGCTTATTAGGGGGTAGGACTGAAGCTTTCTTT

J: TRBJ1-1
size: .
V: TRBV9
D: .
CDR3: CASSLGTSMNTEAFF
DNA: TGTGCCAGCAGCCTCGGGACATCCATGAACACTGAAGCTTTCTTT

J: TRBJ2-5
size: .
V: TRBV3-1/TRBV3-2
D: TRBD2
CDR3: CASSQNGGGSETQYF
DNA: TGTGCCAGCAGCCAAAATGGGGGGGGGTCAGAGACCCAGTACTTC

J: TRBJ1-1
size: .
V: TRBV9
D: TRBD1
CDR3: CASSVAGQGHTEAFF
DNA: TGTGCCAGCAGCGTAGCCGGACAGGGACACACTGAAGCTTTCTTT

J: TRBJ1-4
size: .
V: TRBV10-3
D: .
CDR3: CAISESGAHRGKLFF
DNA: TGTGCCATCAGTGAGTCAGGCGCGCATAGAGGGAAACTGTTTTTT

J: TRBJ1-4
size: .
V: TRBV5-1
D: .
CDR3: CASSLARTTNEKLFF
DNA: TGCGCCAGCAGCTTGGCGAGAACGACTAATGAAAAACTGTTTTTT

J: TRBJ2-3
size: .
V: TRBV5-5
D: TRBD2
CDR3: CASSPRGGSTDTQYF
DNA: TGTGCCAGCAGCCCCCGCGGGGGTAGCACAGATACGCAGTATTTT

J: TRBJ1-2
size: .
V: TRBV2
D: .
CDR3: CASRLDEAPFGYTF
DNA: TGTGCCAGCCGTCTAGACGAGGCGCCTTTTGGCTACACCTTC

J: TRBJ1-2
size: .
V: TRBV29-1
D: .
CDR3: CSVRTRTSYGYTF
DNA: TGCAGCGTTAGGACTAGGACGTCCTATGGCTACACCTTC

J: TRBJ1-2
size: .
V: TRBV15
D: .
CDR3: CATSREGAGTNYGYTF
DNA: TGTGCCACCAGCAGAGAAGGGGCAGGGACTAACTATGGCTACACCTTC

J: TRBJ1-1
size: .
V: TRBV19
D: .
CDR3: CASIRTPGTEAFF
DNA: TGTGCCTCAATACGAACCCCCGGGACTGAAGCTTTCTTT

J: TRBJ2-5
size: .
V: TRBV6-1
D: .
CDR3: CASSDWSRLLAQYF
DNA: TGTGCCAGCAGTGATTGGTCCAGATTGTTGGCCCAGTACTTC

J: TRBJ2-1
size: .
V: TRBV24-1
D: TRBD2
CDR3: CATSTGGASNEQFF
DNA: TGTGCCACAAGTACGGGGGGGGCTAGCAATGAGCAGTTCTTC

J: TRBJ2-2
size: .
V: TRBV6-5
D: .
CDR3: CASSLYYLTGELFF
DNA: TGTGCCAGCAGTCTCTACTATCTCACCGGGGAGCTGTTTTTT

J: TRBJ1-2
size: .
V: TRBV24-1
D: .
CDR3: CATSTRGTNYGYTF
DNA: TGTGCCACCAGTACAAGGGGGACTAACTATGGCTACACCTTC

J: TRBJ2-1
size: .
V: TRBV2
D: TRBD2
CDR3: CASQPLAGGWDEQFF
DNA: TGTGCCAGCCAGCCGCTAGCGGGGGGTTGGGATGAGCAGTTCTTC

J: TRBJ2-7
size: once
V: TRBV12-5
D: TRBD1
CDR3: CASGLVRGTGRYEQYF
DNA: TGTGCTAGTGGTTTGGTACGGGGGACAGGGCGATACGAGCAGTACTTC

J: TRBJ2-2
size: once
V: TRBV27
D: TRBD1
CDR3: CASSYTQGGSSGELFF
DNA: TGTGCCAGCAGCTACACACAGGGGGGTTCGTCCGGGGAGCTGTTTTTT

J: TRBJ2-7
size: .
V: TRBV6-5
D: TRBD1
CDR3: CASSYKDRRTYEQYF
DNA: TGTGCCAGCAGTTACAAGGACAGGAGAACATACGAGCAGTACTTC

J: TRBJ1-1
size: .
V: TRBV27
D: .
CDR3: CASSPGLTNTEAFF
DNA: TGTGCCAGCTCTCCGGGACTGACGAACACTGAAGCTTTCTTT

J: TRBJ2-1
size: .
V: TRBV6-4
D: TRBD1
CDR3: CASSDPNLAKGQSLFIDNEQFF
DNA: TGTGCCAGCAGTGACCCCAACCTCGCTAAGGGACAGTCTCTTTTCATCGACAATGAGCAGTTCTTC

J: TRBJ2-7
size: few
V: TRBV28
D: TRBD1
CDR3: CASSSPRGTGGLEQYF
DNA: TGTGCCAGCAGTTCCCCCCGAGGGACAGGGGGCCTCGAGCAGTACTTC

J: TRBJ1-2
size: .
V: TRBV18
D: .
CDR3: CASSPSGQIYGYTF
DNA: TGTGCCAGCTCACCCTCAGGACAGATTTATGGCTACACCTTC

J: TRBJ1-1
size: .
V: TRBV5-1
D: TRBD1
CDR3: CASSLVSGGNTEAFF
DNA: TGCGCCAGCAGCTTGGTATCAGGGGGCAACACTGAAGCTTTCTTT

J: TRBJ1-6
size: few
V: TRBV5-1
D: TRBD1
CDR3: CASSLGDRGNSPLHF
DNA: TGCGCCAGCAGCTTGGGCGACAGGGGTAATTCACCCCTCCACTTT

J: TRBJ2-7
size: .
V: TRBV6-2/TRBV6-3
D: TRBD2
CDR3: CASSPGRLRTGTSGTTYEQYF
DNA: TGTGCCAGCAGCCCGGGAAGGCTACGAACTGGGACTAGCGGGACTACCTACGAGCAGTACTTC

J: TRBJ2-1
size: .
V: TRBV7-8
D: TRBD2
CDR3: CASSLSSGNNEQFF
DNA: TGTGCCAGCAGTCTTTCTAGCGGAAACAATGAGCAGTTCTTC

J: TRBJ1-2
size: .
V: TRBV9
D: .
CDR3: CASNTGGGGGYTF
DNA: TGTGCCAGCAATACGGGAGGCGGTGGAGGCTACACCTTC

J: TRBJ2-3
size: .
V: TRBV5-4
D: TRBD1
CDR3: CASSYDRGRQGHFTDTQYF
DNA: TGTGCCAGCAGCTACGACCGTGGCCGACAGGGGCACTTCACAGATACGCAGTATTTT

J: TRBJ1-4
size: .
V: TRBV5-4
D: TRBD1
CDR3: CASSPTGGKDEKLFF
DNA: TGTGCCAGCAGCCCTACAGGGGGCAAAGATGAAAAACTGTTTTTT

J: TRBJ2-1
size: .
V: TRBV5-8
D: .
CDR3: CASSLLGRSHNEQFF
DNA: TGTGCCAGCAGCTTGTTGGGCCGGTCCCACAATGAGCAGTTCTTC

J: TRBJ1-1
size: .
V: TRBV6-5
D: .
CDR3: CAIRIGGNTEAFF
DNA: TGTGCCATCAGAATAGGAGGAAACACTGAAGCTTTCTTT

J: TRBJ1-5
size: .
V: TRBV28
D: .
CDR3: CASSFGQPQHF
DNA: TGTGCCAGCAGTTTTGGCCAGCCCCAGCATTTT

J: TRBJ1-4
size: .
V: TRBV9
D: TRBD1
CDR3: CASSEGTGSNEKLFF
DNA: TGTGCCAGCAGCGAAGGGACAGGCTCTAATGAAAAACTGTTTTTT

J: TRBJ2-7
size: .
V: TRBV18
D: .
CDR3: CASSPGLNPIGEQYF
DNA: TGTGCCAGCTCACCCGGACTCAACCCCATAGGTGAGCAGTACTTC

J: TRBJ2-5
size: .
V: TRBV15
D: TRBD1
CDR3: CATSRGTDRGYGTQYF
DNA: TGTGCCACCAGCAGAGGTACCGACAGGGGGTATGGGACCCAGTACTTC

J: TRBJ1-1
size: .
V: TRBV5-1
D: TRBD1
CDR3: CASSSRDSNTEAFF
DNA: TGCGCCAGCAGCTCCCGGGACAGCAACACTGAAGCTTTCTTT

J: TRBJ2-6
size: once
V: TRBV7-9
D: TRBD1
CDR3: CASSLGPRGTDSGANVLTF
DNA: TGTGCCAGCAGCCTGGGTCCCCGAGGGACAGACTCTGGGGCCAACGTCCTGACTTTC

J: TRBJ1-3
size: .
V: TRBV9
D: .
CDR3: CASSVETDNTIYF
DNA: TGTGCCAGCAGCGTAGAGACAGATAACACCATATATTTT

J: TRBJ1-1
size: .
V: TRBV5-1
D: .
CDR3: CASSLQFLNTEAFF
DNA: TGCGCCAGCAGCTTGCAGTTCTTGAACACTGAAGCTTTCTTT

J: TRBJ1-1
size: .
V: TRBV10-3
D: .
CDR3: CATLEGGFTEAFF
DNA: TGTGCCACCCTCGAGGGTGGGTTCACTGAAGCTTTCTTT